Sequencing of this TCR beta chain was carried out in a study of tumor-infiltrating lymphocytes in primary liver carcinoma. Study context: Tumors were stage T1-T3 N0M0, roughly 4 to 10 cm across. Study observations and caveats: Unsorted bulk processing meant the study did not compare CD4+ and CD8+ repertoires. Overlap in tumor-adjacent and tumor-blood pairs fell below that of tumor region pairs. Tumors and blood were compared for top-250-clone fraction, and tumors had the significantly higher value (p = 0.039).

Unsorted whole blood supplied the blood RNA, and germline DNA was isolated too. Comments on this clonotype: Its antigen remains unidentified.

Production of TCR beta cDNA used roughly 0.55 ug total RNA together with a constant-region primer. Amplification in three nested multiplex PCR rounds with slightly modified ARM-PCR gave rise to TCR beta libraries. A C-beta reverse primer was combined with TRBV1-TRBV30 forward primers in the first two PCR rounds, and each round had roughly 9 cycles. TCRdb re-called the multiplex PCR reads through MiXCR, storing one row per CDR3 protein. Altogether about 310,000 distinct CDR3 sequences are present, almost 60% being singletons, with the ten largest covering about 15%. This CDR3 has 15 residues. Trimming removed 0 bases at V and 1 base at J, with 4 bases between. Germline V gives CDR1 KGHSH, CDR2 LQKENI.

V gene TRBV18 combines with J gene TRBJ2-6; no reliable D call. The sequenced sample was peripheral blood. This receptor was identified in a woman in her 30s with primary liver carcinoma and hepatitis B virus infection. In DNA form, the CDR3 reads TGTGCCAGCTCACCACCGAGGTCTGGGGCCAACGTCCTGACTTTC. Translation gives CASSPPRSGANVLTF.